This T cell receptor (beta chain) was retrieved from a study of T cells after yellow fever vaccination. The study's findings and limits: Although the secondary response was weaker, it peaked faster, at day 5 versus 15.

Worth noting for this clonotype: What it recognizes is unknown.

TCR cDNA was made by 5'RACE template switching, adding a universal primer site and UMIs. TCRdb analysed the 5' RACE reads with MiXCR anew, one entry per CDR3 protein. The table records under 700,000 distinct CDR3 sequences, about 15% of them present only once. Sequenced here: PBMCs, sampled around 5 days after the first yellow fever vaccination. The TCR was taken from a man younger than 35 who received the YFV17D yellow fever vaccine.

The CDR3: CASTPGLNTEAFF. DNA of the CDR3: TGTGCCAGTACCCCGGGCCTTAACACTGAAGCTTTCTTT. The chain has TRBV19 and TRBJ1-1; D not certain. Looked up from germline, CDR1 is LNHDA and CDR2 is SQIVND (reference sequence). Trimming left V 7 bases short and J 2 bases short, with 11 bases between. CDR3 length: 13 residues.